The present T cell receptor (beta chain) was sequenced within a study of human T cells and chemical hapten exposure. Looking at the study overall: Predominantly women, the patients had alopecia areata, totalis or universalis. Per-sample TCR yield variability stemmed mainly from small pooled library volume differences. Whole-study findings and limits: All donors were alopecia patients, so their immunity may differ from that of healthy people. Patch test scores rose with PT1 expanded TCR counts, a positive correlation.

From the RACE reads, TCRdb called clonotypes with MiXCR, one entry per CDR3 protein. The table includes about 84,000 distinct CDR3 sequences, less than 11% detected once. In its sample, this clonotype was seen many times. As yet, its antigen is unknown. Time point reported: patch test 2, 6 weeks after DPC sensitization. Treatment: therapeutic diphenylcyclopropenone sensitization with weekly scalp DPC. Germline V gene lookup returns CDR1 SGHAT and CDR2 FQNNGV. The CDR3 is 15 residues long. V lost 5 bases and J 0 bases, leaving 14 bases between the germline ends. Material: whole blood, obtained in connection with sensitization to the hapten diphenylcyclopropenone (DPC). The TCR sequence derives from a woman in her forties or fifties with alopecia areata. Some clones in this sample may be carry-over from other donors' samples. The chain joins TRBV11-2 to TRBJ2-7; a weak D match, TRBD2 (7 bases). The CDR3 region is CASSQGTTDSYEQYF. CDR3 nucleotide sequence: TGTGCCAGCAGCCAGGGGACTACTGACTCCTACGAGCAGTACTTC.